This entry is about one T cell receptor (beta chain). The record originates from a study of control samples from healthy donors and cancer patients. The V gene end was trimmed by 5 bases and the J gene end by 3 bases; junction bases not matched to a gene: 7. Per the germline V gene, CDR1 is SEHNR and CDR2 is FQNEAQ (reference sequence). The length of the CDR3 is 14 residues. TCRdb's copy holds only in-frame clones and misses some; the assay was immunoSEQ multiplex PCR. The sample records roughly 130,000 clones, under 95% being singletons. What was sequenced was blood. The receptor was derived from a man aged 18-30 years in good health. The rearrangement joins TRBV7-9 to TRBJ2-7, with 7 bases aligning to TRBD1. The CDR3 coding sequence is TGTGCCAGCAGCCCCACTCAGGGGGTCTACGAGCAGTACTTC. It codes for CASSPTQGVYEQYF.